The 19 T cell receptor beta chains below all came from one sample that was sequenced in a study of blood T cell repertoires in COVID-19. Repertoires were generated with immunoSEQ multiplex PCR, while TCRdb's copy carries only in-frame clones and drops some. Among hundreds of thousands of clones, around 82% were seen once, and the ten largest hold 7.5% to 10%. Sequencing input: peripheral blood. The receptor set was obtained from a woman in her fifties or sixties who had recovered from COVID-19.

The rearrangement joins TRBV5-8 to TRBJ2-4, with no clear D. Per germline, CDR1 SGHTS and CDR2 YDEGEE. This CDR3 is built from 14 residues. V was cut by 6 bases and J by 7 bases, with 17 bases left in between. CDR3 residues: CASTSTPLGNIQYF. Written as DNA, the CDR3 is TGTGCCAGCACCTCAACCCCCCTCGGGAACATTCAGTACTTC.

The chain couples TRBV7-2 to TRBJ1-4; a weak D match, TRBD1 (5 bases). Trimming removed 5 bases at V and 8 bases at J, with 18 bases between. The CDR3 runs to 15 residues. CDR1 and CDR2 (germline): SGHTA, FQGNSA. The chain's CDR3 is CASSHPGRGKEKLFF. The CDR3 nucleotides are TGTGCCAGCAGCCACCCCGGGAGGGGAAAGGAAAAACTGTTTTTT.

A single count supports this clone. V gene TRBV5-1 combines with J gene TRBJ2-7, with D possibly matching TRBD2 (6 bases). The CDR3 is 15 amino acids. CDR1 and CDR2 from the germline V gene are SGHRS and YFSETQ. Trimming removed 4 bases at V and 3 bases at J, with 17 bases between. This chain's CDR3 is CASSPGGSQLYEQYF. CDR3 in DNA: TGCGCCAGCAGCCCCGGAGGGTCCCAACTCTACGAGCAGTACTTC.

Here the CDR3 reads CASSAGARTEAFF. The CDR3 DNA sequence: TGTGCCAGCAGCGCGGGGGCGCGTACTGAAGCTTTCTTT. This rearrangement joins TRBV27 to TRBJ1-1, with D maybe TRBD1 (6 bases). CDR3 length: 13 residues. V lost 6 bases, J lost 5 bases, and 13 bases lay in between. The germline V gene encodes CDR1 MNHEY and CDR2 SMNVEV (reference sequence).

A few counts support this clone. The V and J genes are TRBV5-1 and TRBJ2-2; 8 nucleotides align to TRBD2. Germline CDR1 SGHRS, CDR2 YFSETQ. The length of the CDR3 is 15 residues. The trim removed 2 bases at V and 5 bases at J, leaving 5 bases unmatched. CDR3 DNA sequence: TGCGCCAGCAGCTTAGAAGTAGCGGGGACCGGGGAGCTGTTTTTT. This gives the protein CASSLEVAGTGELFF.

This rearrangement joins TRBV7-3 to TRBJ2-1, with D perhaps TRBD2 (5 bases). This CDR3 has 15 amino acids. V lost 1 base, J lost 1 base, and 8 bases lay in between. CDR1 SGHTA and CDR2 FQGTGA come from the germline V gene. DNA for the CDR3: TGTGCCAGCAGCTTAATAGCGAGTTCCTACAATGAGCAGTTCTTC. Translated, it gives CASSLIASSYNEQFF.

V gene TRBV28 combines with J gene TRBJ2-7; tentative D call: TRBD2 (6 bases). The germline V and J ends were trimmed by 1 base and 5 bases, with 9 bases remaining between them. The CDR3 is 13 amino acids. Germline V gene data show CDR1 as MDHEN and CDR2 as SYDVKM. The CDR3 sequence is CASSLSGVHEQYF. The CDR3 nucleotides read TGTGCCAGCAGTTTATCGGGGGTCCACGAGCAGTACTTC.

The V gene is TRBV10-3, the J gene TRBJ1-1; TRBD1 might be the D (6 bases). The CDR3 extends over 14 amino acids. Germline CDR1 reads ENHRY; CDR2 reads SYGVKD. V gave up 7 bases and J gave up 1 base, with 13 bases separating them. CDR3 protein: CAITPGTRNTEAFF. The CDR3 bases are TGTGCCATCACCCCGGGGACAAGGAACACTGAAGCTTTCTTT.

This clone was seen just once. V usage is TRBV7-2 and J usage is TRBJ1-1; no reliable D call. Germline CDR1 and CDR2: SGHTA and FQGNSA. The V gene lost 4 bases and the J gene lost 2 bases, with 14 bases spanning the gap. The CDR3 contains 15 residues. In DNA form, the CDR3 reads TGTGCCAGCAGCTGGGAGGGTTTCCCTAACACTGAAGCTTTCTTT. This codes for CASSWEGFPNTEAFF.

This clone was counted only a few times. The chain links TRBV28 to TRBJ2-1, with no clear D. The V end lost 1 base, the J end lost 10 bases, and 8 bases lay between the germline ends. Per germline, CDR1 MDHEN and CDR2 SYDVKM. The CDR3 is 12 amino acids. The CDR3 coding sequence is TGTGCCAGCAGTTTATCGACTGACGAGCAGTTCTTC. Translation: CASSLSTDEQFF.

This clone was detected only a few times. In the same sample, other DNA sequences code for this CDR3. This sequence joins TRBV5-4 and TRBJ2-5, with TRBD2 identical over 13 bases. The germline V gene encodes CDR1 SGHNT and CDR2 YYREEE (reference sequence). This CDR3 comprises 15 residues. V was clipped by 3 bases and J by 2 bases; unmatched bases: 1. CDR3 region: CASSSGLAGQETQYF. DNA of the CDR3: TGTGCCAGCAGCTCGGGACTAGCGGGACAAGAGACCCAGTACTTC.

This clone appeared a single time. The chain is built from TRBV7-2 and TRBJ2-7; TRBD2 might be the D (6 bases). Germline-derived CDR1 and CDR2 are SGHTA and FQGNSA. With 3 bases removed from V and 0 bases from J, the gap between germline ends came to 12 bases. The CDR3 totals 15 residues. The CDR3 loop reads CASSLGRGDSYEQYF. The CDR3, as DNA: TGTGCCAGCAGCTTGGGGCGGGGTGACTCCTACGAGCAGTACTTC.

J is TRBJ1-1 and V is TRBV28, with D maybe TRBD1 (5 bases). Germline V gene lookup returns CDR1 MDHEN and CDR2 SYDVKM. This CDR3 spans 11 amino acids. The V gene lost 7 bases and the J gene lost 6 bases, with 9 bases spanning the gap. CDR3 nucleotides: TGTGCCAGCAACGGGGGTCCTGAAGCTTTCTTT. Protein product: CASNGGPEAFF.

CDR3 sequence (DNA): TGCGCCAGCAGCCAAGAATCCCCAGGGACAGTTAATGAGCAGTTCTTC. It encodes CASSQESPGTVNEQFF. This chain links TRBV4-3 with TRBJ2-1; TRBD1 matches 7 bases. V was pared by 0 bases and J by 7 bases, with 9 bases of the junction left unmatched. CDR1 is LGHNA and CDR2 is YSLEER in the germline V gene. There are 16 residues in the CDR3.

The chain joins TRBV7-2 to TRBJ2-7; 16 bases are shared with TRBD2. J gave up 5 bases and V 0 bases, and 10 bases lay outside the gene matches. CDR3 length equals 19 residues. The V gene's germline CDR1 is SGHTA and CDR2 FQGNSA. The CDR3 DNA reads as TGTGCCAGCAGCTTAGCGCTAGGGACTAGCGGGGGGGTTGGAAACGAGCAGTACTTC. Translated, it gives CASSLALGTSGGVGNEQYF.

This clone showed up just a few times. This chain links TRBV5-4 with TRBJ2-6, with a tentative D call TRBD1 (5 bases). The CDR3 contains 15 residues. V gave up 3 bases and J gave up 0 bases, with 7 bases separating them. Germline CDR1 reads SGHNT; CDR2 reads YYREEE (reference sequence). The CDR3 region has the DNA TGTGCCAGCAGCTCAGGGAACTCTGGGGCCAACGTCCTGACTTTC. Protein sequence: CASSSGNSGANVLTF.

This chain joins TRBV12-3 or TRBV12-4 and TRBJ1-5, with TRBD1 identical over 8 bases. The J segment lost 11 bases and the V segment lost 6 bases, leaving 3 bases of the junction unmatched. The CDR3 totals 11 residues. CDR3: CASSLQGAQHF. Written as DNA, the CDR3 is TGTGCCAGCAGCTTACAGGGGGCCCAGCATTTT.

The chain couples TRBV28 to TRBJ2-7; D perhaps matches TRBD1 (6 bases). Trimming took off 2 bases at V and 1 base at J, with 9 bases between the two ends. This CDR3 has 14 residues. The V gene's germline CDR1 is MDHEN and CDR2 SYDVKM. CDR3: CASSLEQGSYEQYF. The CDR3 DNA sequence: TGTGCCAGCAGTTTAGAACAGGGTTCCTACGAGCAGTACTTC.

This sequence joins TRBV27 and TRBJ2-1, with TRBD2 matching 14 bases. The CDR3 has 17 amino acids. Per germline, CDR1 MNHEY and CDR2 SMNVEV (reference sequence). The V segment lost 5 bases and the J segment 4 bases; nucleotides outside the gene matches: 7. DNA for the CDR3: TGTGCCAGCAGTATAGGACTAGCGGGAGGATTATACAATGAGCAGTTCTTC. Protein: CASSIGLAGGLYNEQFF.